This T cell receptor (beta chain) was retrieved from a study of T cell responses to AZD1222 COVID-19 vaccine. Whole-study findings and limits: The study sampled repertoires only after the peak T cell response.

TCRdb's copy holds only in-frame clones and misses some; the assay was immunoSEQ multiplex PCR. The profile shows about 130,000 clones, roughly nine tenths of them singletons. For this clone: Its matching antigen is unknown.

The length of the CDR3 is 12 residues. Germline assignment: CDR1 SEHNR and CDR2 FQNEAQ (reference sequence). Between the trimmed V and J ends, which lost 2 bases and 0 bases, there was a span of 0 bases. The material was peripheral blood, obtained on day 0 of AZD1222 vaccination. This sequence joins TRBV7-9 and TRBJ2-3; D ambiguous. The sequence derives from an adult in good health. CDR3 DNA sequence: TGTGCCAGCAGCTTAAGCACAGATACGCAGTATTTT. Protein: CASSLSTDTQYF. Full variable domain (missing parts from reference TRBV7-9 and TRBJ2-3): DTGVSQNPRHKITKRGQNVTFRCDPISEHNRLYWYRQTLGQGPEFLTYFQNEAQLEKSRLLSDRFSAERPKGSFSTLEIQRTEQGDSAMYLCASSLSTDTQYFGPGTRLTVL.